This T cell receptor beta chain was identified in a study of control samples from healthy donors and cancer patients. Germline CDR1 is MNHEY and CDR2 is SMNVEV (reference sequence). CDR3 length: 14 residues. Trimming removed 3 bases at V and 2 bases at J, with 11 bases between. Sequenced by immunoSEQ multiplex PCR; TCRdb stores in-frame clones only, minus some. The data show around 120,000 clones, with over 75% seen just once and roughly 2.8% held by the top ten. The material sequenced was blood. This sequence originates from a man in his 60s in good health. The genes are TRBV27 and TRBJ2-7; D remains ambiguous. The CDR3 protein is CASSFHGQAYEQYF. In DNA form, the CDR3 reads TGTGCCAGCAGTTTTCACGGCCAAGCCTACGAGCAGTACTTC.